The source of this TCR beta chain is a study of blood T cells in healthy people across ages. Study findings and constraints: The authors considered diversity estimates from one million T cells to be underestimates. With age, beta diversity per million T cells declined roughly linearly, significantly by about 40. Greater diversity and more naive CD4+ cells were seen in long-lived donors than in aged donors.

Samples each yielded at least 5 micrograms of total RNA. A second PCR, run for roughly 7 to 12 cycles, used a sample-barcoded 5' primer plus a J-beta primer mix. TCRdb re-called the 5' RACE reads with MiXCR, one entry per CDR3 protein. The sample consists of fewer than 750,000 distinct CDR3 sequences, more than 45% of them appearing once. Per the germline V gene, CDR1 is LNHNV and CDR2 is YYDKDF (reference sequence). This CDR3 spans 14 amino acids. This clonotype has only a few counts. The antigen is undetermined. The TCR sequence derives from a man older than 75 in good health. The source material was blood. The chain uses TRBV15 and TRBJ2-5; D is undetermined. The J call may be wrong; the DNA end is better matched by TRBJ2-7. The CDR3 DNA sequence: TGTGCCACCAGCAGAGCGGTGCCGACCTACGAGCAGTACTTC. It yields the protein CATSRAVPTYEQYF.